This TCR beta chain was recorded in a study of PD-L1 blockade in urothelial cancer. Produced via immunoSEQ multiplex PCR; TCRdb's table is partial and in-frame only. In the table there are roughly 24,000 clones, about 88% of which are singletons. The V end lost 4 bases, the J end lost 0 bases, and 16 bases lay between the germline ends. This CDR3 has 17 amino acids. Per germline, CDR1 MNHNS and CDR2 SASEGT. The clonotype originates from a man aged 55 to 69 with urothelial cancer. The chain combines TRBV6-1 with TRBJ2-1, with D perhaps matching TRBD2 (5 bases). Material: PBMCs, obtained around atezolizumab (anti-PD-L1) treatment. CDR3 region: CASSGGRSPSSYNEQFF. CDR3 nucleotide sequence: TGTGCCAGCAGTGGAGGGCGGAGCCCAAGCTCCTACAATGAGCAGTTCTTC.